The 7 T cell receptor beta chains below come from one sample, sequenced in a study of T cell repertoires in cytomegalovirus infection. TCRdb redid the calling of the reads with MiXCR, one entry per CDR3 protein. The data contain roughly 630,000 distinct CDR3 sequences, 24% of them singletons. Sequenced sample: CD8+ T cells from PBMCs. Source of these receptors: a human donor in good health (CMV status not recorded). Some clones in this sample may be carry-over from other donors' samples.

With respect to this clonotype: The junction departs from germline at one end; a sequencing error may be responsible. The rearrangement joins TRBV5-6 to TRBJ2-3; 10 bases agree with TRBD2. This CDR3 has 15 residues. The germline gives CDR1 SGHDT, CDR2 YYEEEE. The CDR3 here is CTSSFTSGTTDTQYF. The DNA for the CDR3 is TGTACCAGCAGCTTTACTAGCGGGACCACAGATACGCAGTATTTT.

The rearrangement links TRBV11-1 to TRBJ1-6, with D possibly being TRBD1 (6 bases). CDR1 is SGHAT and CDR2 is FQDESV in the germline V gene (reference sequence). V was trimmed by 4 bases and J by 5 bases, leaving 24 bases between them. The CDR3 is made up of 19 amino acids. In DNA, the CDR3 is TGTGCCAGCAGCTCATCCTTCCTGGACAGTGATACTAATAATTCACCCCTCCACTTT. It codes for CASSSSFLDSDTNNSPLHF.

The chain links TRBV20-1 to TRBJ2-5; D is uncertain. Germline V gives CDR1 DFQATT, CDR2 SNEGSKA (reference sequence). V was clipped by 1 base and J by 7 bases, with 4 bases between them. This CDR3 has 10 residues. The CDR3 loop reads CSARAGTQYF. CDR3 DNA sequence: TGCAGTGCTAGAGCCGGGACCCAGTACTTC.

The chain recombines TRBV15 with TRBJ1-1; D unclear. Germline V gene lookup returns CDR1 LNHNV and CDR2 YYDKDF (reference sequence). The ends were cut back, 3 bases at V and 10 bases at J, with 15 bases in the middle. The CDR3 runs to 13 residues. The DNA for the CDR3 is TGTGCCACCAGCAGGAATGGTATCGACGGAGCTTTCTTT. This codes for CATSRNGIDGAFF.

This clonotype showed up many times. The chain uses TRBV28 and TRBJ2-2; D unresolved. The germline CDR1 and CDR2 sequences are MDHEN and SYDVKM. Trimming left V 4 bases short and J 1 base short, with 13 bases between. The CDR3 is 16 amino acids. The CDR3 nucleotides read TGTGCCAGCAGTTGGAGTAGAGATGAGAACACCGGGGAGCTGTTTTTT. It translates to CASSWSRDENTGELFF.

On this clonotype itself: A single base separates this from a much larger clone, so it may be a read error. The CDR3 DNA is TGTGCCAGCAGTCGTGAGCGGCGGGGCCAAAACGAGCAGTACGTC. It yields the protein CASSRERRGQNEQYV. This chain uses TRBV28 with TRBJ2-7, with D tentatively TRBD2 (6 bases). The CDR3 loop spans 15 amino acids. Germline V lookup: CDR1 MDHEN, CDR2 SYDVKM. V was shortened by 5 bases and J by 5 bases, with 19 bases between the two germline ends.

Only a few counts were recorded for this clonotype. The rearrangement joins TRBV20-1 to TRBJ2-7; 9 positions match TRBD1. The CDR3 has 14 amino acids. Germline trimming cut 3 bases from V and 3 bases from J; bases unmatched to any gene: 6. Germline assignment: CDR1 DFQATT and CDR2 SNEGSKA (reference sequence). CDR3 sequence (DNA): TGCAGTGCTAGTTCTGGACAGGGGAGCTACGAGCAGTACGTC. It codes for CSASSGQGSYEQYV.